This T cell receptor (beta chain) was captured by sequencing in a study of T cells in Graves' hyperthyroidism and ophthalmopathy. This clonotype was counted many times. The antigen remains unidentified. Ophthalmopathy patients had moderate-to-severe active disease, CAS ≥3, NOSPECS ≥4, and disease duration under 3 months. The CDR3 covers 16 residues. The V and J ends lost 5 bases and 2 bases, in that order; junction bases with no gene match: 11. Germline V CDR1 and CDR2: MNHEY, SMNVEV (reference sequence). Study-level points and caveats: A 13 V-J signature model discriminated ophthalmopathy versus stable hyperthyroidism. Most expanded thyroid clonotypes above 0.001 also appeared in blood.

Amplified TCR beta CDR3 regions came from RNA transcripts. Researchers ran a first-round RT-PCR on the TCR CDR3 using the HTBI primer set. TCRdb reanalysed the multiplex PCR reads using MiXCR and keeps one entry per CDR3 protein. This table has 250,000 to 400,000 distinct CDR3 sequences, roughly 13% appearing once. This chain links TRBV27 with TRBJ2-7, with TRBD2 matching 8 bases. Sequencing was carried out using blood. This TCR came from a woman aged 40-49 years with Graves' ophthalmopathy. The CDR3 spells CASSPSVGLVPYEQYF. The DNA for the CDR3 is TGTGCCAGCAGTCCTTCGGTGGGACTAGTACCCTACGAGCAGTACTTC.